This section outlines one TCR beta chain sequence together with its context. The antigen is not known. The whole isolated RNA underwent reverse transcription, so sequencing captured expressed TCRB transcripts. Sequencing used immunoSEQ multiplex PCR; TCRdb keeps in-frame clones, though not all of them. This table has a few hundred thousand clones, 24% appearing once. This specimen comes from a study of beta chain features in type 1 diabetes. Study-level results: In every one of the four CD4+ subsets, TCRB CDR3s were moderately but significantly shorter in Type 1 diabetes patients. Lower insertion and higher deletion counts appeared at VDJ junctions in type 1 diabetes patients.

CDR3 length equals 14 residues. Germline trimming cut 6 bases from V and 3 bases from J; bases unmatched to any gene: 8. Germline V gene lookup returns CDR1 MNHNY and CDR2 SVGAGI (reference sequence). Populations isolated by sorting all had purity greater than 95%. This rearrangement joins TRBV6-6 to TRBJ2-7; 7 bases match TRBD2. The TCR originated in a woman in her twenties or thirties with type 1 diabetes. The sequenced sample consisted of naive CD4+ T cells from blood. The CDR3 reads CASSDSGRGYEQYF. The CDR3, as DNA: TGTGCCAGCAGCGACTCAGGGAGGGGCTACGAGCAGTACTTC.